This note documents a single T cell receptor beta chain sequence. CDR1 and CDR2 (germline): SGDLS, YYNGEE. Trimming removed 4 bases at V and 3 bases at J, with 25 bases between. The CDR3 has 18 amino acids. The data derive from a study of OX40 agonist ivuxolimab in advanced cancers. The assay was immunoSEQ multiplex PCR, and TCRdb's table has in-frame clones only and misses some. The repertoire consists of over 45,000 clones, with around 89% occurring once and the leading ten covering roughly 28%. The sample in question was CD4+ or CD8+ T cells sorted from blood, obtained in a trial of the OX40 agonist ivuxolimab. The chain couples TRBV9 to TRBJ2-5; a possible D gene is TRBD2 (6 bases). This sequence originates from an adult with an advanced solid tumor such as melanoma, head and neck, liver or kidney cancer. In DNA form, the CDR3 reads TGTGCCAGCAGCCCCGGGAGTAGCCCTACATCTTTTGAAGAGACCCAGTACTTC. It translates to CASSPGSSPTSFEETQYF. Filled out from reference TRBV9 and TRBJ2-5, the complete variable domain reads DSGVTQTPKHLITATGQRVTLRCSPRSGDLSVYWYQQSLDQGLQFLIQYYNGEERAKGNILERFSAQQFPDLHSELNLSSLELGDSALYFCASSPGSSPTSFEETQYFGPGTRLLVL.